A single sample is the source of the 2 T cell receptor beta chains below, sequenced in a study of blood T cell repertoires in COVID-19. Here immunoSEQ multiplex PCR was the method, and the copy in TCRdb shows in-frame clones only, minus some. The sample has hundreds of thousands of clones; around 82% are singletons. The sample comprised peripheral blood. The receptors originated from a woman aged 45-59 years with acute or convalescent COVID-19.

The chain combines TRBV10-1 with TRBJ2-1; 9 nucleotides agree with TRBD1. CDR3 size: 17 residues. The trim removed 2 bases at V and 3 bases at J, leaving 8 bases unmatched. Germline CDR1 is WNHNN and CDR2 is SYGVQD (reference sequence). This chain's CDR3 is CASSELGQGTYYNEQFF. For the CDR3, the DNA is TGCGCCAGCAGTGAGCTCGGACAGGGGACATACTACAATGAGCAGTTCTTC.

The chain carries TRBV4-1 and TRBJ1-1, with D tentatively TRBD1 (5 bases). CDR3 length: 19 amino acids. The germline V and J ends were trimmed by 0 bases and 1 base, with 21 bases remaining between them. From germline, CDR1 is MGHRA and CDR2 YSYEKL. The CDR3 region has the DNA TGCGCCAGCAGCCAAGATAGGGGTTGGGTCGCAGTACGGAACACTGAAGCTTTCTTT. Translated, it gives CASSQDRGWVAVRNTEAFF.